This note documents a single T cell receptor (beta chain) sequence. This sample is drawn from a study of blood T cell repertoires in COVID-19. About the study: Acute and convalescent COVID-19 samples came from the United States, Italy and Spain. Nucleic acid was either cDNA or gDNA, and it came from T cells, B-cell-depleted T cells, or PBMCs.

Methods used by the authors: For nucleated cells, counts were estimated from reference gene primer amplification. This table comes from immunoSEQ multiplex PCR, and its TCRdb copy is limited to in-frame clones, with some not included. The DNA gave D and trimming, while V, J and clone size come from that table. Of tens of thousands of clones listed, around 80% are singletons. The receptor comes from a woman aged 80 or older with acute or convalescent COVID-19. Sequencing was done on a sample of peripheral blood.

The CDR3, as DNA: TGTGCCAGCAGTTTTCTAGTCACCGGGGAGCTGTTTTTT. Translation: CASSFLVTGELFF. The genes are TRBV12-3 or TRBV12-4 and TRBJ2-2; D uncertain. This CDR3 comprises 13 residues. The V end lost 3 bases, the J end lost 4 bases, and 6 bases lay between the germline ends.